These 17 T cell receptor beta chains were sequenced from one sample in a study of control samples from healthy donors and cancer patients. Data came from immunoSEQ multiplex PCR; TCRdb stores just in-frame clones and leaves some out. The sample has about 63,000 clones; 80% to 90% are singletons. Source material: PBMCs. The origin of the receptors is a woman aged 55-69 years with lung cancer.

This sequence joins TRBV7-6 and TRBJ2-3; perhaps TRBD2 as D (5 bases). Germline CDR1 SGHVS, CDR2 FNYEAQ. Trimming pared 5 bases from V and 0 bases from J, leaving 9 bases between. This CDR3 has 14 residues. CDR3 protein: CASSPGISTDTQYF. CDR3 coding DNA: TGTGCCAGCAGCCCCGGGATCAGCACAGATACGCAGTATTTT.

V gene TRBV28 combines with J gene TRBJ2-7; 7 bases match TRBD1. The CDR3 loop spans 14 amino acids. Germline assignment: CDR1 MDHEN and CDR2 SYDVKM. The ends lost 6 bases at V and 4 bases at J; junction bases unmatched: 9. Here the CDR3 DNA reads TGTGCCAGCAGCCGGACAGGCTTTTTGTACGAGCAGTACTTC. Translated, it gives CASSRTGFLYEQYF. Based on the CDR3 plus reference TRBV28 and TRBJ2-7, the full variable domain is DVKVTQSSRYLVKRTGEKVFLECVQDMDHENMFWYRQDPGLGLRLIYFSYDVKMKEKGDIPEGYSVSREKKERFSLILESASTNQTSMYLCASSRTGFLYEQYFGPGTRLTVT.

The chain has TRBV7-9 and TRBJ1-3, with D unresolved. V was trimmed by 4 bases and J by 1 base, leaving 11 bases between them. CDR3 length: 15 amino acids. Germline V gene lookup returns CDR1 SEHNR and CDR2 FQNEAQ (reference sequence). CDR3 region: CASSWWGPSGNTIYF. In DNA, the CDR3 is TGTGCCAGCAGCTGGTGGGGTCCGTCTGGAAACACCATATATTTT.

J is TRBJ2-5 and V is TRBV3-1 (or the pseudogene TRBV3-2), with 7 bases fitting TRBD2. CDR1 and CDR2 from the germline V gene are LGHDT and YNNKEL (reference sequence). CDR3 size: 16 residues. Trimming at V came to 2 bases and at J to 1 base, leaving 7 bases not matched to a gene. CDR3 DNA sequence: TGTGCCAGCAGCCAACATGGGGAGGGGAGCCAAGAGACCCAGTACTTC. This sequence encodes CASSQHGEGSQETQYF.

In nucleotides, the CDR3 is TGTGCCAGTAGTATAAGGGACAGGGGTTCCTACGAGCAGTACTTC. Translating gives CASSIRDRGSYEQYF. The rearrangement links TRBV19 to TRBJ2-7; 10 bases are a match to TRBD1. CDR1 is LNHDA and CDR2 is SQIVND in the germline V gene (reference sequence). CDR3 length: 15 residues. With 2 bases clipped from V and 1 base from J, the junction kept 2 bases outside the gene matches.

Turning to this clone: Other DNA sequences in the same sample also yield this CDR3. The V and J genes are TRBV14 and TRBJ2-3; D remains unclear. The ends were cut back, 1 base at V and 3 bases at J, with 8 bases in the middle. The germline V gene encodes CDR1 SGHDN and CDR2 FVKESK. The CDR3 totals 14 residues. The CDR3 loop reads CASSQGRHTDTQYF. CDR3 coding DNA: TGTGCCAGCAGCCAAGGTCGACATACAGATACGCAGTATTTT.

This chain joins TRBV11-2 and TRBJ2-5, with D possibly being TRBD1 (6 bases). The CDR3 is 13 amino acids. Germline loops: CDR1 SGHAT, CDR2 FQNNGV. V was trimmed by 5 bases and J by 2 bases, leaving 9 bases between them. The CDR3 reads CASSRGQQETQYF. The CDR3 nucleotides read TGTGCCAGCAGCAGAGGACAGCAAGAGACCCAGTACTTC.

The chain links TRBV7-9 to TRBJ2-3; D may be TRBD2 (5 bases). This CDR3 spans 14 amino acids. V lost 5 bases, J lost 2 bases, and 11 bases lay in between. The germline CDR1 and CDR2 sequences are SEHNR and FQNEAQ (reference sequence). CDR3 sequence (DNA): TGTGCCAGCAGCCCTGGACTTTACACAGATACGCAGTATTTT. This gives the protein CASSPGLYTDTQYF.

The gene calls are TRBV15 and TRBJ2-5; D may correspond to TRBD1 or TRBD2 (5 bases each). Looked up from germline, CDR1 is LNHNV and CDR2 is YYDKDF (reference sequence). Trimming took off 3 bases at V and 3 bases at J, with 14 bases between the two ends. The CDR3 covers 15 residues. CDR3 sequence reads: CATSRGGTVEETQYF. The CDR3 DNA is TGTGCCACCAGCAGGGGTGGGACCGTCGAAGAGACCCAGTACTTC.

The CDR3 is CASRAAGEIGEAFF. DNA of the CDR3: TGTGCCAGCAGGGCGGCAGGGGAAATCGGTGAAGCTTTCTTT. This sequence joins TRBV25-1 and TRBJ1-1; D might be TRBD1 (6 bases). Trimming shortened V by 6 bases and J by 7 bases, and 18 bases separated the two germline ends. CDR1 MGHDK and CDR2 SYGVNS come from the germline V gene. The CDR3 loop spans 14 amino acids.

V gene TRBV5-4 combines with J gene TRBJ1-1; no firm D call. Looked up from germline, CDR1 is SGHNT and CDR2 is YYREEE (reference sequence). This CDR3 spans 15 amino acids. Trimming pared 4 bases from V and 1 base from J, leaving 14 bases between. The CDR3 DNA reads as TGTGCCAGCAGCCCCCAGTGGGGTGGGAACACTGAAGCTTTCTTT. It specifies CASSPQWGGNTEAFF.

The rearrangement links TRBV19 to TRBJ2-2; D is undetermined. The CDR3 covers 14 residues. Germline CDR1 is LNHDA and CDR2 is SQIVND (reference sequence). V lost 5 bases and J lost 5, with 12 bases in between. CDR3 bases: TGTGCCAGTAGTGCCCTGTCTGGGACCGGGGAGCTGTTTTTT. Protein sequence: CASSALSGTGELFF.

This clone was recorded once. V is TRBV19 and J is TRBJ1-2; TRBD1 might be the D (6 bases). With 3 bases removed from V and 5 bases from J, the gap between germline ends came to 13 bases. The CDR3 is 14 amino acids. The V gene's germline CDR1 is LNHDA and CDR2 SQIVND (reference sequence). CDR3 in amino acids: CASSIPGAWYGYTF. The DNA for the CDR3 is TGTGCCAGTAGTATCCCGGGGGCCTGGTATGGCTACACCTTC. Full variable domain (rest looked up from reference TRBV19 and TRBJ1-2): DGGITQSPKYLFRKEGQNVTLSCEQNLNHDAMYWYRQDPGQGLRLIYYSQIVNDFQKGDIAEGYSVSREKKESFPLTVTSAQKNPTAFYLCASSIPGAWYGYTFGSGTRLTVV.

J is TRBJ2-5 and V is TRBV29-1, with no clear D. CDR1 and CDR2 from the germline V gene are SQVTM and ANQGSEA. The CDR3 length is 11 residues. Trimming cost V 8 bases and J 5 bases, with 12 bases left between them. CDR3 protein: CSISLGETQYF. The DNA of the CDR3 is TGCAGCATCTCCCTAGGGGAGACCCAGTACTTC.

The chain links TRBV18 to TRBJ2-2; a possible D gene is TRBD2 (6 bases). The CDR3 is made up of 15 amino acids. Germline CDR1 and CDR2: KGHSH and LQKENI. The V and J ends lost 5 bases and 4 bases respectively, with 14 bases between them. CDR3 DNA: TGTGCCAGCTCATCCAAAATGGGGGGCACCGGGGAGCTGTTTTTT. Encoded protein: CASSSKMGGTGELFF.

V and J are TRBV12-3 or TRBV12-4 and TRBJ2-4, with D possibly being TRBD1 (6 bases). Trimming took off 2 bases at V and 7 bases at J, with 9 bases between the two ends. The CDR3 length is 13 residues. As DNA, the CDR3 is TGTGCCAGCAGTTTACACCAGGGGAACATTCAGTACTTC. This codes for CASSLHQGNIQYF.

A remark on this clone: Other nucleotide sequences in the sample specify the same CDR3. V usage is TRBV3-1 (or the pseudogene TRBV3-2) and J usage is TRBJ2-5; possibly TRBD1 for D (5 bases). The CDR3 totals 14 residues. With 1 base removed from V and 2 bases from J, the gap between germline ends came to 8 bases. Germline CDR1 LGHDT, CDR2 YNNKEL (reference sequence). CDR3 loop: CASSQAQGQETQYF. The DNA for the CDR3 is TGTGCCAGCAGCCAAGCCCAGGGTCAAGAGACCCAGTACTTC.